This T cell receptor beta chain stems from a study of blood T cells in healthy people across ages. Looking at the study overall: Per every two T cells, about one barcoded beta molecule was captured by template switching.

Concerning this clonotype itself: The target antigen is unknown.

Peripheral blood, about 9.4 milliliters per donor, was collected. Primers used in a second PCR of about 6 to 12 cycles were a sample-barcoded 5' primer and a J-beta primer mix. From each sample, at least 2.5 million paired-end reads containing CDR3 were obtained. TCRdb reanalysed the 5' RACE reads using MiXCR and keeps one entry per CDR3 protein. Of 1.5 million to 2 million distinct CDR3 sequences listed, around 48% were seen once; the top ten hold 2% to 2.5%. General observations from the study: Naive T cell percentage showed a strong correlation with the diversity of TCR beta.

This CDR3 region has 13 residues. The germline V gene encodes CDR1 SGHTA and CDR2 FQGNSA. The ends were cut back, 6 bases at V and 1 base at J, with 8 bases in the middle. The sequenced material came from blood. V and J are TRBV7-2 and TRBJ2-3; a weak D match, TRBD1 (6 bases). The clonotype comes from a woman aged 35 to 49 in good health. CDR3 sequence reads: CASRGAGTDTQYF. DNA of the CDR3: TGTGCCAGCAGGGGGGCGGGCACAGATACGCAGTATTTT.